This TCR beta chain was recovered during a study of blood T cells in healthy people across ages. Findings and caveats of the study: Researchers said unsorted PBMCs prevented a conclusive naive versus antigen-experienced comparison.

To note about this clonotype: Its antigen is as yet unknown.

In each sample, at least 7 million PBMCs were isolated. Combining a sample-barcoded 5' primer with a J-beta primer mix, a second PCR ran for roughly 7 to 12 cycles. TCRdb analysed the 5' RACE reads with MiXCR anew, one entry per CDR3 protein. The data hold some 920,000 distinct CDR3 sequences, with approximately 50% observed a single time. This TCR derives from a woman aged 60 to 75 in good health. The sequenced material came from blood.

The CDR3 DNA reads TGTGCCAGCAGCTTAGTGAGGCGGCTAGCGGGAGGATGGTCCTACAATGAGCAGTTCTTC. It translates to CASSLVRRLAGGWSYNEQFF. This chain joins TRBV7-8 and TRBJ2-1; 11 bases map to TRBD2. Unmatched junction bases numbered 12, after V lost 1 base and J lost 1 base. Per germline, CDR1 SGHVS and CDR2 FQNEAQ. This CDR3 has 20 residues.